Described below is a single T cell receptor beta chain sequence and its context. The ends lost 5 bases at V and 13 bases at J; junction bases unmatched: 9. The germline V gene has CDR1 MNHEY and CDR2 SVGAGI. CDR3 size: 13 residues. These data are taken from a study of cytomegalovirus exposure and HLA in healthy donors. Study information: Earlier work reported about 110 million unique TCR beta sequences from about 180 million T cells.

The PCR used 60 Vbeta and 13 Jbeta primers. Assay: immunoSEQ multiplex PCR; the TCRdb copy retains only in-frame clones and omits some. The top ten hold 4.1% of the sample, which has 120,000 to 150,000 clones, about 86% seen once. The sequence came from a man between 40 and 49 years old in good health and CMV-seropositive. The sequencing input was PBMCs. The chain is built from TRBV6-5 and TRBJ2-1, with 9 bases identical to TRBD2. The CDR3: CASSPGLAGQQFF. In nucleotides, the CDR3 is TGTGCCAGCAGTCCGGGACTAGCAGGTCAACAGTTCTTC.